The 3 T cell receptor beta chains in this list originate from one sample, sequenced in a study of CD8 T cells in ankylosing spondylitis. Study results and limitations: Among TCR beta sequences, a motif of about 8 highly homologous variants appeared characteristic of ankylosing spondylitis blood.

These TCRs are of unknown antigen specificity. MiXCR was run by TCRdb on the 5' RACE reads, yielding one entry per CDR3 protein. The data show some 840,000 distinct CDR3 sequences, with about an eighth seen just once and about 0.49% held by the top ten. The sample comprised blood, either unsorted or a sorted T cell fraction (not recorded which). These receptors came from a male donor with ankylosing spondylitis.

This clonotype was picked up a small number of times. The chain combines TRBV20-1 with TRBJ1-6; D is possibly TRBD1 (6 bases). The ends were cut back, 0 bases at V and 10 bases at J, with 16 bases in the middle. This CDR3 spans 15 amino acids. Germline loops: CDR1 DFQATT, CDR2 SNEGSKA (reference sequence). CDR3 DNA sequence: TGCAGTGCTAGAGATCCCAGGGGAGGAGAGTCACCCCTCCACTTT. This encodes CSARDPRGGESPLHF.

This chain connects TRBV20-1 to TRBJ2-7; D possibly corresponds to TRBD1 (6 bases). The germline gives CDR1 DFQATT, CDR2 SNEGSKA (reference sequence). Deletions cut 1 base from V and 3 bases from J, with 13 bases between. This CDR3 is built from 14 residues. The CDR3: CSARVGQTYYEQYF. The CDR3 DNA is TGCAGTGCTAGAGTAGGACAGACTTACTACGAGCAGTACTTC.

The chain recombines TRBV12-3 or TRBV12-4 with TRBJ2-3; 7 bases are shared with TRBD2. J was trimmed by 9 bases and V by 3 bases; bases with no gene match: 9. The CDR3 loop spans 14 amino acids. CDR3 in DNA: TGTGCCAGCAGTTTTGAGGGAGGGGAGAAAACGCAGTATTTT. Translating it yields CASSFEGGEKTQYF.